This T cell receptor beta chain was obtained from a study of shared clonotypes between healthy human individuals. Study observations and caveats: The naive CD4 repertoires of a handful of donors were compared, and about 5% of clonotypes were shared.

Caucasian adults residing in Nashville, Tennessee made up all the donors. Regarding this clone: The antigen remains undetermined.

Profiling relied on immunoSEQ multiplex PCR, and the TCRdb table lists in-frame clones only, not all of them. The sample has about 180,000 clones, about 93% seen once. This TCR was recovered from a woman in her twenties or thirties in good health. Material: naive CD4+ T cells sorted from blood. This sample's subset: CD45RA+ positively selected.

This CDR3 reads CASSSNWGYTF. CDR3 sequence (DNA): TGTGCCAGCAGTTCGAATTGGGGCTACACCTTC. The chain has TRBV28 and TRBJ1-2; no firm D call. Germline V gene sequence: CDR1 MDHEN, CDR2 SYDVKM. The CDR3 covers 11 residues. Trimming took 4 bases from V and 8 from J, leaving 8 bases between them.